Listed below are T cell receptor beta chains from one sample, sequenced in a study of CD8+ T cells in alopecia areata. Some clones are missing from TCRdb's copy, which holds only in-frame ones; the method was immunoSEQ multiplex PCR. The sample has 200,000 to 250,000 clones, more than 30% seen once. Sequenced material: CD4+ T cells sorted from blood, taken between weeks 30 and 35, from a patient treated with tofacitinib. Receptors were obtained from a human donor with alopecia areata. Both conserved end residues are part of each CDR3. A D gene is named only where the DNA matches it firmly. Size is stated for part of the rows, as once, few or many counts, or as a class when the clone is expanded.

TRBJ2-1	NA	NA	TRBV27	CASRRTRLDEQFF	TGTGCCAGCCGTCGAACGCGACTAGATGAGCAGTTCTTC
TRBJ2-1	NA	NA	TRBV13	CASSLDNNEQFF	TGTGCCAGCAGCTTAGACAACAATGAGCAGTTCTTC
TRBJ1-5	NA	NA	TRBV7-9	CASSGGDSNQPQHF	TGTGCCAGCAGCGGAGGGGATAGCAATCAGCCCCAGCATTTT
TRBJ2-1	NA	NA	TRBV6-5	CASRGWNEQFF	TGTGCCAGCAGAGGATGGAATGAGCAGTTCTTC
TRBJ2-6	NA	NA	TRBV7-9	CASSLRTGNGANVLTF	TGTGCCAGCAGCTTACGAACGGGGAATGGGGCCAACGTCCTGACTTTC
TRBJ2-3	few	NA	TRBV6-1	CASSEGTWLDTQYF	TGTGCCAGCAGTGAAGGGACTTGGCTAGATACGCAGTATTTT
TRBJ2-1	NA	NA	TRBV27	CASSLSRGYNEQFF	TGTGCCAGCAGTTTGTCCAGGGGCTACAATGAGCAGTTCTTC
TRBJ2-1	NA	NA	TRBV5-6	CASSLRGMANEQFF	TGTGCCAGCAGCTTGCGGGGGATGGCGAATGAGCAGTTCTTC
TRBJ2-7	NA	TRBD2	TRBV30	CAWSKRGAPGDEQYF	TGTGCCTGGAGTAAGCGGGGGGCCCCGGGGGACGAGCAGTACTTC
TRBJ2-7	NA	TRBD1	TRBV6-5	CASSLDRESYEQYF	TGTGCCAGCAGCCTGGACAGGGAATCCTACGAGCAGTACTTC
TRBJ2-7	few	TRBD2	TRBV2	CASRDLAVSYEQYF	TGTGCCAGCAGAGACCTAGCGGTCTCCTACGAGCAGTACTTC
TRBJ2-7	few	NA	TRBV6-1	CATVIDSLDEQYF	TGTGCCACCGTAATTGACAGTCTCGACGAGCAGTACTTC
TRBJ1-1	NA	NA	TRBV7-9	CASGTSGGRNTEAFF	TGTGCCAGCGGGACGTCCGGGGGACGGAACACTGAAGCTTTCTTT
TRBJ1-1	few	NA	TRBV7-9	CASSLASTEAFF	TGTGCCAGCAGCTTAGCTAGCACTGAAGCTTTCTTT
TRBJ2-7	NA	TRBD2	TRBV6-6	CASSRSGGSYEQYF	TGTGCCAGCAGCCGGTCGGGAGGGTCCTACGAGCAGTACTTC
TRBJ2-1	NA	TRBD2	TRBV6-5	CASSPQAGVYNEQFF	TGTGCCAGCAGTCCTCAAGCGGGAGTCTACAATGAGCAGTTCTTC
TRBJ2-7	NA	NA	TRBV15	CATKIDKGAPEQYF	TGTGCCACCAAAATCGACAAAGGGGCCCCCGAGCAGTACTTC
TRBJ1-5	NA	NA	TRBV30	CAWSVPGAQPQHF	TGTGCCTGGAGTGTACCGGGGGCTCAGCCCCAGCATTTT
TRBJ2-5	NA	TRBD2	TRBV6-1	CASSETSGTPRIQYF	TGTGCCAGCAGTGAGACTAGCGGGACCCCAAGGATCCAGTACTTC
TRBJ1-2	NA	TRBD1	TRBV6-5	CASSPRWGQAVYTF	TGTGCCAGCAGTCCCCGCTGGGGACAGGCGGTCTACACCTTC
TRBJ2-1	NA	NA	TRBV2	CASSVERASYNEQFF	TGTGCCAGCAGTGTAGAGCGGGCGTCCTACAATGAGCAGTTCTTC
TRBJ2-3	few	TRBD2	TRBV27	CASRPLGSGVTDTQYF	TGTGCCAGCAGACCCCTGGGTAGCGGGGTCACAGATACGCAGTATTTT
TRBJ2-7	few	NA	TRBV10-3	CAISESGQGAYEQYF	TGTGCCATCAGTGAGTCGGGGCAGGGAGCCTACGAGCAGTACTTC
TRBJ1-2	NA	NA	TRBV6-5	CASSSTRGQVNGYTF	TGTGCCAGCAGTAGCACGCGGGGACAAGTCAATGGCTACACCTTC
TRBJ1-1	few	NA	TRBV5-1	CASSDDLAEAFF	TGCGCCAGCAGCGACGATTTGGCTGAAGCTTTCTTT
TRBJ2-5	many	NA	TRBV19	CASSNRDTQETQYF	TGTGCCAGTAGTAACCGGGACACCCAAGAGACCCAGTACTTC
TRBJ1-4	NA	TRBD1	TRBV6-5	CASSYGGQGGEKLFF	TGTGCCAGCAGTTACGGCGGACAGGGAGGGGAAAAACTGTTTTTT
TRBJ1-5	few	NA	TRBV6-6	CASSYRESNQPQHF	TGTGCCAGCAGTTACCGGGAGAGCAATCAGCCCCAGCATTTT
TRBJ2-1	NA	TRBD2	TRBV5-4	CASSLGVLAGDEQFF	TGTGCCAGCAGCCTTGGCGTCCTAGCGGGGGATGAGCAGTTCTTC
TRBJ2-7	NA	NA	TRBV5-1	CASSVTGNYEQYF	TGCGCCAGCAGCGTTACAGGGAACTACGAGCAGTACTTC
TRBJ2-5	NA	NA	TRBV30	CAWSRGGLRETQYF	TGTGCCTGGAGTCGTGGGGGGCTGCGAGAGACCCAGTACTTC
TRBJ2-1	few	TRBD2	TRBV30	CARTSGRGYSRNEQFF	TGTGCCCGAACTAGCGGGAGAGGTTACAGCAGGAATGAGCAGTTCTTC
TRBJ1-5	NA	NA	TRBV6-6	CASSRQVRQPQHF	TGTGCCAGCAGTCGACAGGTCCGCCAGCCCCAGCATTTT
TRBJ1-2	NA	TRBD1	TRBV7-9	CASSLSGTVGGYTF	TGTGCCAGCAGCTTGTCGGGGACAGTCGGAGGCTACACCTTC
TRBJ1-1	NA	TRBD1	TRBV30	CAWSQATGVWRTEAFF	TGTGCCTGGAGTCAAGCGACAGGGGTCTGGAGAACTGAAGCTTTCTTT
TRBJ1-2	few	TRBD1	TRBV27	CASSWDRTYGYTF	TGTGCCAGCAGTTGGGACAGAACCTATGGCTACACCTTC
TRBJ1-4	NA	NA	TRBV19	CASSNRSEKLFF	TGTGCCAGTAGTAACAGAAGTGAAAAACTGTTTTTT
TRBJ1-2	few	NA	TRBV4-2	CASSRDGDGYGYTF	TGTGCCAGCAGCCGAGATGGAGACGGGTATGGCTACACCTTC
TRBJ2-1	NA	TRBD2	TRBV6-1	CASGWTSWGEQFF	TGTGCCAGCGGATGGACTAGTTGGGGTGAGCAGTTCTTC
TRBJ2-1	few	TRBD2	TRBV30	CAWSLGWGGLATYNEQFF	TGTGCCTGGAGCCTAGGGTGGGGGGGACTAGCGACCTACAATGAGCAGTTCTTC
TRBJ2-3	many	NA	TRBV5-4	CASSSTRGAETDTQYF	TGTGCCAGCAGCTCCACGAGGGGAGCGGAGACAGATACGCAGTATTTT
TRBJ1-2	once	TRBD1	TRBV30	CAWSSTGVGDYGYTF	TGTGCCTGGAGTTCTACAGGGGTTGGGGACTATGGCTACACCTTC
TRBJ2-3	few	NA	TRBV7-2	CASSYWTASTDTQYF	TGTGCCAGCAGCTATTGGACGGCTAGCACAGATACGCAGTATTTT
TRBJ1-2	NA	NA	TRBV18	CASSPMERNYGYTF	TGTGCCAGCTCACCAATGGAGAGAAACTATGGCTACACCTTC
TRBJ1-6	NA	TRBD1	TRBV19	CASSLDRVNSPLHF	TGTGCCAGTAGTTTGGACAGGGTTAATTCACCCCTCCACTTT
TRBJ1-5	NA	TRBD1	TRBV30	CAWSIGTGRNQPQHF	TGTGCCTGGAGTATCGGGACAGGGAGAAATCAGCCCCAGCATTTT
TRBJ1-2	few	TRBD1	TRBV4-1	CASSQAVDRGGGYTF	TGCGCCAGCAGCCAAGCCGTCGACAGGGGGGGTGGCTACACCTTC
TRBJ2-1	few	NA	TRBV29-1	CSIPRGGGTRSRHEQFF	TGCAGCATTCCGAGAGGGGGCGGGACTAGAAGTCGGCATGAGCAGTTCTTC
TRBJ2-7	NA	NA	TRBV7-8	CASSLRPYEQYF	TGTGCCAGCAGCTTACGTCCCTACGAGCAGTACTTC
TRBJ1-1	few	NA	TRBV5-6	CASSLYGLTTRAFF	TGTGCCAGCAGCTTGTACGGACTCACGACGCGAGCTTTCTTT
TRBJ2-5	NA	NA	TRBV18	CASSPPVLETQYF	TGTGCCAGCTCACCACCGGTTCTGGAGACCCAGTACTTC
TRBJ2-3	NA	NA	TRBV7-6	CASSPGGQYF	TGTGCCAGCAGCCCCGGGGGGCAGTATTTT
TRBJ1-1	NA	NA	TRBV6-5	CASRDGQTNTEAFF	TGTGCCAGCAGGGACGGACAGACGAACACTGAAGCTTTCTTT
TRBJ2-1	NA	NA	TRBV7-3	CASSFSGRDNEQFF	TGTGCCAGCAGCTTCTCCGGACGCGACAATGAGCAGTTCTTC
TRBJ2-2	few	NA	TRBV5-1	CASSLVAGANTGELFF	TGCGCCAGCAGCTTGGTGGCTGGCGCGAACACCGGGGAGCTGTTTTTT
TRBJ1-1	few	NA	TRBV19	CASSIGENTEAFF	TGTGCCAGTAGTATAGGCGAGAACACTGAAGCTTTCTTT
TRBJ2-6	few	TRBD1	TRBV27	CASSPTTGGIPGANVLTF	TGTGCCAGCAGTCCAACGACAGGGGGCATCCCTGGGGCCAACGTCCTGACTTTC
TRBJ1-2	NA	TRBD1	TRBV19	CASSTGQDWTF	TGTGCCAGTAGTACCGGACAGGATTGGACCTTC